This passage covers 10 T cell receptor beta chains from one sample sequenced in a study of cytomegalovirus exposure and HLA in healthy donors. Amplification used 60 Vbeta primers and 13 Jbeta primers. Method: immunoSEQ multiplex PCR; TCRdb's copy keeps in-frame clones and lacks some. Among roughly 99,000 clones listed, around 72% were seen once. Sample: PBMCs. These TCRs come from a woman aged 40 to 50 in good health and CMV-seropositive.

This clone was observed once. The chain combines TRBV10-3 with TRBJ1-5, with D possibly matching TRBD1 (5 bases). Germline CDR1 reads ENHRY; CDR2 reads SYGVKD. Trimming left V 0 bases short and J 6 bases short, with 9 bases between. The CDR3 consists of 14 residues. The CDR3 DNA sequence: TGTGCCATCAGTGAGTCGGTACAGGCTCAGCCCCAGCATTTT. This gives the protein CAISESVQAQPQHF.

This clone was counted only a few times. V gene TRBV30 combines with J gene TRBJ1-1, with 7 bases lining up with TRBD1. Looked up from germline, CDR1 is GTSNPN and CDR2 is SVGIG (reference sequence). The CDR3 length is 13 residues. With 4 bases clipped from V and 3 bases from J, the junction kept 5 bases outside the gene matches. In DNA form, the CDR3 reads TGTGCCTGGACCAGGGGGATGGACACTGAAGCTTTCTTT. Protein product: CAWTRGMDTEAFF.

The chain uses TRBV5-1 and TRBJ2-5, with 12 bases fitting TRBD1. The CDR3 covers 15 residues. With 3 bases clipped from V and 5 bases from J, the junction kept 5 bases outside the gene matches. Germline V gene sequence: CDR1 SGHRS, CDR2 YFSETQ. The CDR3 reads CASSSGQGASETQYF. In DNA, the CDR3 is TGCGCCAGCAGCTCGGGACAGGGGGCGAGTGAGACCCAGTACTTC.

This chain uses TRBV4-2 with TRBJ2-1; 9 nucleotides agree with TRBD1. V was pared by 5 bases and J by 5 bases, with 4 bases of the junction left unmatched. The germline gives CDR1 LGHNA, CDR2 YNFKEQ. CDR3 length: 14 residues. DNA of the CDR3: TGTGCCAGCAGCGACGGACAGGGGCACAATGAGCAGTTCTTC. Its translation is CASSDGQGHNEQFF.

This clone was recorded once. The rearrangement joins TRBV4-2 to TRBJ2-7; D possibly corresponds to TRBD2 (6 bases). The germline V gene encodes CDR1 LGHNA and CDR2 YNFKEQ. V was clipped by 6 bases and J by 0 bases, with 9 bases between them. The CDR3 has 13 residues. The CDR3 coding sequence is TGTGCCAGCAGGCGGGATACCTCCTACGAGCAGTACTTC. It encodes CASRRDTSYEQYF.

This rearrangement joins TRBV9 to TRBJ2-5; D is perhaps TRBD1 (5 bases). The V end was cut by 1 base, the J end by 5 bases, with 9 bases between. CDR1 and CDR2 from the germline V gene are SGDLS and YYNGEE. The CDR3 is 13 amino acids. CDR3 nucleotide sequence: TGTGCCAGCAGCGTACAGGGCACCGAGACCCAGTACTTC. Translating it yields CASSVQGTETQYF.

V usage is TRBV10-3 and J usage is TRBJ1-2; 7 bases are a match to TRBD1. Germline trimming cut 5 bases from V and 3 bases from J; bases unmatched to any gene: 12. This CDR3 has 16 amino acids. Germline V gene lookup returns CDR1 ENHRY and CDR2 SYGVKD. The DNA for the CDR3 is TGTGCCATCAGTAGTCGTGGCAGGGGGACTGACTATGGCTACACCTTC. Translation: CAISSRGRGTDYGYTF.

The V gene is TRBV6-1, the J gene TRBJ2-7; 10 positions match TRBD1. Germline assignment: CDR1 MNHNS and CDR2 SASEGT. V lost 10 bases to trimming and J lost 5 bases; unmatched junction nucleotides: 11. The CDR3 totals 14 residues. DNA of the CDR3: TGTGCCATTAACCAGAGGGACAGGGGTCACGAGCAGTACTTC. This encodes CAINQRDRGHEQYF.

This chain joins TRBV5-4 and TRBJ2-3; TRBD2 might be the D (5 bases). The germline V gene encodes CDR1 SGHNT and CDR2 YYREEE (reference sequence). This CDR3 region has 14 residues. V gave up 1 base and J gave up 5 bases, with 11 bases separating them. DNA of the CDR3: TGTGCCAGCAGCTTGTCGGGGAGTAAAGATACGCAGTATTTT. It codes for CASSLSGSKDTQYF.

The rearrangement links TRBV7-2 to TRBJ1-1; D unclear. CDR1 and CDR2 (germline): SGHTA, FQGNSA. The V gene lost 5 bases and the J gene lost 2 bases, with 9 bases spanning the gap. The CDR3 has 13 amino acids. CDR3 in amino acids: CASSPRLNTEAFF. In DNA form, the CDR3 reads TGTGCCAGCAGCCCCCGTTTAAACACTGAAGCTTTCTTT.